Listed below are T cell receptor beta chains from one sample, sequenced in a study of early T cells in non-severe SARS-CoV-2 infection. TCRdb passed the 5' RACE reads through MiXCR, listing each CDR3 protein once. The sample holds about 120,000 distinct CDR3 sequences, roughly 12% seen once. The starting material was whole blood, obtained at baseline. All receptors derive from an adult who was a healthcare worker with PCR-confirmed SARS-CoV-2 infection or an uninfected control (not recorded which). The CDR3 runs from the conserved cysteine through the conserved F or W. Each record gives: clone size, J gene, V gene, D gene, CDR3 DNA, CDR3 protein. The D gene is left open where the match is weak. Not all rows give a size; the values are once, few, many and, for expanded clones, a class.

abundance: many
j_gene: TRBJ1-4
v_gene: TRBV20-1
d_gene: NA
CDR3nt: TGCAGTGCTTACCCGACAGGCCATGAAAAACTGTTTTTT
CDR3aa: CSAYPTGHEKLFF

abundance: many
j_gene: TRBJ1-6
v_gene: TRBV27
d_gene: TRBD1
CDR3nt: TGTGCCAGCAGTTTAGGCAGGGGGACCAATTCACCCCTCCACTTT
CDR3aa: CASSLGRGTNSPLHF

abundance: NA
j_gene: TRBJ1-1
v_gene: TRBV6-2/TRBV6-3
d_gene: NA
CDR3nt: TGTGCCAGCAGTTACTTGCCGGGGGCGAATGAAGCTTTCTTT
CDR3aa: CASSYLPGANEAFF

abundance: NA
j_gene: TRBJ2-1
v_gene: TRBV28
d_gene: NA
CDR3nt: TGTGCCAGCAACCCTCAAAGGGCAAAGTCACCCTCCTACAATGAGCAGTTCTTC
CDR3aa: CASNPQRAKSPSYNEQFF

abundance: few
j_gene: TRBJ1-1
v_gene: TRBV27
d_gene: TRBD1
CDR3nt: TGTGCCAGCAGTCACCGGGACAGGGGGTCAAAGACTGAAGCTTTCTTT
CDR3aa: CASSHRDRGSKTEAFF

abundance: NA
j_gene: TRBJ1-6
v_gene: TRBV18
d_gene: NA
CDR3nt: TGTGCCAGCTCACCGGGACCGATTAATTCACCCCTCCACTTT
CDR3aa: CASSPGPINSPLHF

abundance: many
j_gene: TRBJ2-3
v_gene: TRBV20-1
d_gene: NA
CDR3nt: TGCAGTGCTTCCACAACGGCTAGGGGTCCCACAGATACGCAGTATTTT
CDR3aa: CSASTTARGPTDTQYF

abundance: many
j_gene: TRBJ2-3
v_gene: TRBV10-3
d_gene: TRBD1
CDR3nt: TGTGCCACCAAATACGATTTGAGGACAGGGGGCCCAGATACGCAGTATTTT
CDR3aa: CATKYDLRTGGPDTQYF

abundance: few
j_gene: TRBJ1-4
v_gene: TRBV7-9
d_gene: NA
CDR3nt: TGTGCCAGCAGCTTAGTTCGGGCCGATGAAAAACTGTTTTTT
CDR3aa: CASSLVRADEKLFF

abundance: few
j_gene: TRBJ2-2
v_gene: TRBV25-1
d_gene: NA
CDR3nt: TGTGCCAGCTGTGGGTACAGGGAAACCGGGGAGCTGTTTTTT
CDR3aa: CASCGYRETGELFF

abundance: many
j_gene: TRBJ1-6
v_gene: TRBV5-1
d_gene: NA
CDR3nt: TGCGCCAGCAGCACCGCGGGCAGCTATAATTCACCCCTCCACTTT
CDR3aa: CASSTAGSYNSPLHF